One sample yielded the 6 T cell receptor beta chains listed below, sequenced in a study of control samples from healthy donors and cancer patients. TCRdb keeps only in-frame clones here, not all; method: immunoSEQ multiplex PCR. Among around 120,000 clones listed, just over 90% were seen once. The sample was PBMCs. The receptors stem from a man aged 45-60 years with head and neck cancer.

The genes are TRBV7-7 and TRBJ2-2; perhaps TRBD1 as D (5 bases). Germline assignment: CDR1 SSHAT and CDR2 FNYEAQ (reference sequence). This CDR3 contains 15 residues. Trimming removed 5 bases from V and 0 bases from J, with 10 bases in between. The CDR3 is CASSPETANTGELFF. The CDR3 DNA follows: TGTGCCAGCAGCCCAGAGACAGCGAACACCGGGGAGCTGTTTTTT.

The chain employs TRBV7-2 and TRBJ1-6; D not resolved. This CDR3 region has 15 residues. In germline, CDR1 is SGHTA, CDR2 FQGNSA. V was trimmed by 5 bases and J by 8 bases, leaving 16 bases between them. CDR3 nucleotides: TGTGCCAGCAGCCGTTCTCGGCAGGAAGATTCACCCCTCCACTTT. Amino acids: CASSRSRQEDSPLHF.

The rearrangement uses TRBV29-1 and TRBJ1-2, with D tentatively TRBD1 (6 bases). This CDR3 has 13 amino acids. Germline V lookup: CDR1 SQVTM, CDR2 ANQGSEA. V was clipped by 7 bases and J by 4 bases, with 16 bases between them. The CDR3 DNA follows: TGCAGCGCTGGACAGATGAAAAGCTATGGCTACACCTTC. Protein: CSAGQMKSYGYTF.

CDR3 bases: TGTGCCAGCAGCCGGACAGGGAGAAAAAACTACGAGCAGTACTTC. It encodes CASSRTGRKNYEQYF. The chain employs TRBV5-6 and TRBJ2-7; 8 bases fit TRBD1. V dropped 4 bases and J dropped 3; count of bases not matched to a gene: 9. This CDR3 is built from 15 residues. Germline V CDR1 and CDR2: SGHDT, YYEEEE.

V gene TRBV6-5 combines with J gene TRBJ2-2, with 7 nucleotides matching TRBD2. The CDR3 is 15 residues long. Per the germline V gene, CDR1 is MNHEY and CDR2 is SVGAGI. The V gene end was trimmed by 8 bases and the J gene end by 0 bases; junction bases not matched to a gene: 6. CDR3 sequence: CASSGGVSNTGELFF. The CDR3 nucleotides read TGTGCCAGCTCTGGGGGGGTTTCGAACACCGGGGAGCTGTTTTTT.

CDR3 bases: TGTGCCAGCAGCGTAGTAGGGTCTAAGGTCACCTTC. This sequence encodes CASSVVGSKVTF. The V call is TRBV9, the J call TRBJ1-2; D gene unclear. The CDR3 sequence is 12 residues long. Germline V gives CDR1 SGDLS, CDR2 YYNGEE. The V gene lost 0 bases and the J gene lost 13 bases, with 13 bases spanning the gap.